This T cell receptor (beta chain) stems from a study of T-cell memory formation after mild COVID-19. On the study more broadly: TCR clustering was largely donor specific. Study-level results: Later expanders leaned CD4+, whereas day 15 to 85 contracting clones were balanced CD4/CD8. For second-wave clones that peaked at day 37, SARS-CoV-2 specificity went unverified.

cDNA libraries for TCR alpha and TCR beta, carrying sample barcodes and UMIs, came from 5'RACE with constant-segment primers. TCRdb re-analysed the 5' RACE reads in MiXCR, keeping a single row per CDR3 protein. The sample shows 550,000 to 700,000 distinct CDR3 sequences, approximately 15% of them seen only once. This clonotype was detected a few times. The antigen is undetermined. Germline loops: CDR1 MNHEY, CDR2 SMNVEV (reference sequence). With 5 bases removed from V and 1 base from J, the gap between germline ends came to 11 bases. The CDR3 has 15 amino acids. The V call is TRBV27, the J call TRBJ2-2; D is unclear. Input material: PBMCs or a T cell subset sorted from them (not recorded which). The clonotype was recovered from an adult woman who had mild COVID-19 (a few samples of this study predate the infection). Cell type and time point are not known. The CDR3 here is CASSLQTVNTGELFF. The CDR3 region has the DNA TGTGCCAGCAGTCTTCAGACGGTGAACACCGGGGAGCTGTTTTTT.